One T cell receptor beta chain is described in this entry. The antigen remains undetermined. These data come from a study of vaccination effects on CD4 cells after COVID-19. Overall study context: Antigen-specific CD4+ T cell clonotypes were called by their expansion after viral peptide-pool culture in ViraFEST. Study conclusions and caveats: Pronounced clonal contraction occurred in clones induced by infection and by vaccine late after vaccination.

The CDR3 sequence is 13 residues long. Deletions cut 8 bases from V and 3 bases from J, with 14 bases between. Germline V gene lookup returns CDR1 LNHDA and CDR2 SQIVND (reference sequence). Cells that had been cultured for 10 days were the source of isolated CD4+ T cells. Each vaccine recipient was nucleocapsid antibody negative and had no prior SARS-CoV-2 infection. Fresh IL-2-containing medium replaced half the medium on days 3 and 7. The method was immunoSEQ multiplex PCR; TCRdb's version includes in-frame clones alone and lacks a portion of them. The sample holds fewer than 40,000 clones, around 67% seen once.

This chain joins TRBV19 and TRBJ2-7, with D possibly TRBD1 on 6 matching bases. The starting material was CD4+ T cells from PBMCs cultured without peptide, obtained before COVID-19 vaccination. This receptor was identified in a human donor who received a COVID-19 vaccine. The CDR3 nucleotides read TGTGCCAGTTCCCGGGACACCCTCTACGAGCAGTACTTC. Its protein is CASSRDTLYEQYF.